This T cell receptor (beta chain) derives from a study of T cell responses to AZD1222 COVID-19 vaccine. Overall study results and limits: Repertoire sampling occurred only after the peak T cell response. Regions left unmutated in variants are reportedly the target of nearly half of spike-specific TCRs. Clonal diversity may have been underestimated, and the donors were mostly white British, with more females than males.

The repertoire was sequenced with immunoSEQ multiplex PCR; TCRdb's copy has only in-frame clones and lacks some. Among about 140,000 clones listed, less than 95% were seen once. CDR3 length: 14 amino acids. Germline V gene sequence: CDR1 MNHEY, CDR2 SMNVEV (reference sequence). With 5 bases removed from V and 3 bases from J, the gap between germline ends came to 11 bases. Turning to this clone: Antigen unknown.

This sequence originates from an adult who received the AZD1222 COVID-19 vaccine. The sequences come from peripheral blood, collected 28 days after the second AZD1222 dose. This chain joins TRBV27 and TRBJ1-5, with D possibly TRBD1 on 5 matching bases. This CDR3 is CASSQGRFNQPQHF. For the CDR3, the DNA is TGTGCCAGCAGTCAGGGACGGTTCAATCAGCCCCAGCATTTT.